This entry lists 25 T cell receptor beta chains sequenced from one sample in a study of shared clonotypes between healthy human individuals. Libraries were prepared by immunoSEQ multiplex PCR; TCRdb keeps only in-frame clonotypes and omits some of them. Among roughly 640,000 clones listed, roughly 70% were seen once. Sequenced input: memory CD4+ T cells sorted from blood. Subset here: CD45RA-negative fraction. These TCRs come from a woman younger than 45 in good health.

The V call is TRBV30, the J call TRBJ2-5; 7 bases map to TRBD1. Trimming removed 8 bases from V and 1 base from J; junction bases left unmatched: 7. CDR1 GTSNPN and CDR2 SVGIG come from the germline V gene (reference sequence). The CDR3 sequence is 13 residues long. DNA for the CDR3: TGTGCCGCCACAGGGGCCGGCCAAGAGACCCAGTACTTC. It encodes CAATGAGQETQYF.

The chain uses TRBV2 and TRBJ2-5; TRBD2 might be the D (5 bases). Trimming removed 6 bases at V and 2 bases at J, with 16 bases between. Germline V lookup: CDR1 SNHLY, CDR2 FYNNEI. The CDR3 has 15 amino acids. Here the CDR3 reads CASRNDRGWQETQYF. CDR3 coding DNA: TGTGCCAGCAGAAATGACCGGGGATGGCAAGAGACCCAGTACTTC.

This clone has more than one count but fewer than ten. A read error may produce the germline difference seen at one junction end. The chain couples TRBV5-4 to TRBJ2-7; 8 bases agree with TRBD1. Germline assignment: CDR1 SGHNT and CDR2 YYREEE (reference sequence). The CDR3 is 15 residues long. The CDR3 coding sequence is TGTGCCAGCAGCTTGATGGGCGCCCAGGGGGCGGAGAAAAACTTC. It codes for CASSLMGAQGAEKNF.

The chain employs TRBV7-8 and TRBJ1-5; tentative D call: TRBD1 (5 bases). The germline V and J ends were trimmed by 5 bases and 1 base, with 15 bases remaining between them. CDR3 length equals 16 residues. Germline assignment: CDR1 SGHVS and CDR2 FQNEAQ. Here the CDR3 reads CASSIQDKLSNQPQHF. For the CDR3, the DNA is TGTGCCAGCAGCATACAGGACAAATTAAGCAATCAGCCCCAGCATTTT. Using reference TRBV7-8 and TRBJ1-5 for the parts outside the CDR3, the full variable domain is GAGVSQSPRYKVAKRGQDVALRCDPISGHVSLFWYQQALGQGPEFLTYFQNEAQLDKSGLPSDRFFAERPEGSVSTLKIQRTQQEDSAVYLCASSIQDKLSNQPQHFGDGTRLSIL.

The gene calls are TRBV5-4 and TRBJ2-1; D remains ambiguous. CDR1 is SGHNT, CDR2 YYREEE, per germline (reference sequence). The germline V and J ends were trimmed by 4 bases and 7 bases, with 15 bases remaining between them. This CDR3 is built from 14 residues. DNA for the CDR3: TGTGCCAGCAGCCAAGATTGGACGGAGAATGAGCAGTTCTTC. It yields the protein CASSQDWTENEQFF.

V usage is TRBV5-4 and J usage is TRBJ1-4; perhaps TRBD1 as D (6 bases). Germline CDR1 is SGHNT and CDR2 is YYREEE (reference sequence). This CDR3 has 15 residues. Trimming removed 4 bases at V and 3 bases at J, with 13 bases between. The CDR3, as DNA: TGTGCCAGCAGCATACAGGGTTTGGCTAATGAAAAACTGTTTTTT. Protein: CASSIQGLANEKLFF.

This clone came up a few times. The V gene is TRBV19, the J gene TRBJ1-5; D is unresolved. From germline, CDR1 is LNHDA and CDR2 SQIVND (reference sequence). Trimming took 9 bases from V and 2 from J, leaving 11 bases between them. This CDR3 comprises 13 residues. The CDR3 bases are TGTGCCAGCAGACACGGTCGCAATCAGCCCCAGCATTTT. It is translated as CASRHGRNQPQHF.

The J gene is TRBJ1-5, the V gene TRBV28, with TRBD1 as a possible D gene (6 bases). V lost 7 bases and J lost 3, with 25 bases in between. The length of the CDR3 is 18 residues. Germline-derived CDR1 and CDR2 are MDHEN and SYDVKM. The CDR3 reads CASMTQGAIIGDNQPQHF. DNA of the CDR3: TGTGCCAGCATGACACAGGGAGCGATTATTGGCGACAATCAGCCCCAGCATTTT.

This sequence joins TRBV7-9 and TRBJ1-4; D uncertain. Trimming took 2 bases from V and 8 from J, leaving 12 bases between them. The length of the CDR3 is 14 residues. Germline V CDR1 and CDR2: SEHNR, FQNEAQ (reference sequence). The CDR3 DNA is TGTGCCAGCAGCTTAAGCGGGTTGGACGAAAAACTGTTTTTT. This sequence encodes CASSLSGLDEKLFF.

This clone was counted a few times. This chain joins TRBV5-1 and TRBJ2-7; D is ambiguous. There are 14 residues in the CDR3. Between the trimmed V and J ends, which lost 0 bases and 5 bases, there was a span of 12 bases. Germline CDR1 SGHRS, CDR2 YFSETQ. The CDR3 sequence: CASSLGQDVDEQYF. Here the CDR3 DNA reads TGCGCCAGCAGCTTGGGGCAGGACGTAGACGAGCAGTACTTC.

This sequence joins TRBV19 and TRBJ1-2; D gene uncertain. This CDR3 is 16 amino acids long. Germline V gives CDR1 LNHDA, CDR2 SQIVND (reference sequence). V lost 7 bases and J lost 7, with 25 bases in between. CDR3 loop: CASTRSQTPSGLGYTF. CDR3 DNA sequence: TGTGCCAGTACTCGATCTCAGACGCCCAGTGGGCTTGGCTACACCTTC.

CDR3 in amino acids: CASSQETPTGGSNQPQHF. The CDR3 DNA is TGCGCCAGCAGCCAAGAGACCCCCACAGGGGGGTCCAATCAGCCCCAGCATTTT. The chain has TRBV4-1 and TRBJ1-5, with TRBD1 matching over 8 bases. The V and J ends lost 0 bases and 3 bases, in that order; junction bases with no gene match: 10. The CDR3 has 18 amino acids. Germline CDR1 reads MGHRA; CDR2 reads YSYEKL.

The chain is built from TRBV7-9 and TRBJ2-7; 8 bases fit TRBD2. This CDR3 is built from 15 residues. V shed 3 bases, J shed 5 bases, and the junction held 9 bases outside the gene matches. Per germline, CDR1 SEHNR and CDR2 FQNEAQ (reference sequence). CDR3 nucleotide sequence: TGTGCCAGCAGCTTTGCGGGACTAGAGGTTGACGAGCAGTACTTC. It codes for CASSFAGLEVDEQYF.

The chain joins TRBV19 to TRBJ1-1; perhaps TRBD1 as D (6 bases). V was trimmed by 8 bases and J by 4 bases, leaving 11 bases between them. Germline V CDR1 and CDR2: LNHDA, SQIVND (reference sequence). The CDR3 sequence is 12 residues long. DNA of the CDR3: TGTGCCAGTCACGGACAGCCCACTGAAGCTTTCTTT. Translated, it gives CASHGQPTEAFF. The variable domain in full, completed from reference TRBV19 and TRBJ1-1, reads DGGITQSPKYLFRKEGQNVTLSCEQNLNHDAMYWYRQDPGQGLRLIYYSQIVNDFQKGDIAEGYSVSREKKESFPLTVTSAQKNPTAFYLCASHGQPTEAFFGQGTRLTVV.

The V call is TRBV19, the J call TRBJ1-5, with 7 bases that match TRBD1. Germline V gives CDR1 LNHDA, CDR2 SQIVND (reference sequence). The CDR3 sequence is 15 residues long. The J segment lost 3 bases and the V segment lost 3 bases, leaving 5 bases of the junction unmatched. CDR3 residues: CASSISGGFNQPQHF. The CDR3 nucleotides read TGTGCCAGTAGTATCTCAGGGGGGTTCAATCAGCCCCAGCATTTT.

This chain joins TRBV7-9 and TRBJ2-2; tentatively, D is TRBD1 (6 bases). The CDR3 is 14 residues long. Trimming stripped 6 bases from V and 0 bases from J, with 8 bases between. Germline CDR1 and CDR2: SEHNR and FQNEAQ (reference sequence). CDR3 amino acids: CASSGQSNTGELFF. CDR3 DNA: TGTGCCAGCAGTGGACAGTCGAACACCGGGGAGCTGTTTTTT.

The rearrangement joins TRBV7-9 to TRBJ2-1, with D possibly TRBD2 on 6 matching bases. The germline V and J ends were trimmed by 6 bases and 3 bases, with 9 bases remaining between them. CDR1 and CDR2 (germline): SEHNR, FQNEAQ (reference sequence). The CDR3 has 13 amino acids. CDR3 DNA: TGTGCCAGCAGGGGGGACTTCTACAATGAGCAGTTCTTC. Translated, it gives CASRGDFYNEQFF.

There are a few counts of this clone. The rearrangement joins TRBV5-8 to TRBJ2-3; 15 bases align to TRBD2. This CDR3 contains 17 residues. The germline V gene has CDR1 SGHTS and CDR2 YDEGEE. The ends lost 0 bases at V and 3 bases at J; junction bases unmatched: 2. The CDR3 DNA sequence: TGTGCCAGCAGCTTGGCTGGACTAGCGGGAGGGACAGATACGCAGTATTTT. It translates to CASSLAGLAGGTDTQYF.

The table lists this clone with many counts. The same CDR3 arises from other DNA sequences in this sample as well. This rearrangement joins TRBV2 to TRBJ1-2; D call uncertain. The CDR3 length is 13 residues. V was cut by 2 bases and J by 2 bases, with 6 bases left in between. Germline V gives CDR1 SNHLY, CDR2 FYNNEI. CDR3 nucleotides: TGTGCCAGCAGTGAAAGGAGCAACTATGGCTACACCTTC. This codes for CASSERSNYGYTF. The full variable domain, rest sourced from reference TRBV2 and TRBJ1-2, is EPEVTQTPSHQVTQMGQEVILRCVPISNHLYFYWYRQILGQKVEFLVSFYNNEISEKSEIFDDQFSVERPDGSNFTLKIRSTKLEDSAMYFCASSERSNYGYTFGSGTRLTVV.

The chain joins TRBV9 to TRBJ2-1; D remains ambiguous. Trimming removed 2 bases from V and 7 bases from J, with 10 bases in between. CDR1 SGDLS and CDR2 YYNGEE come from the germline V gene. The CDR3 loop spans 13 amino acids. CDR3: CASSVVLGNEQFF. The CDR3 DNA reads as TGTGCCAGCAGCGTTGTTCTAGGGAATGAGCAGTTCTTC. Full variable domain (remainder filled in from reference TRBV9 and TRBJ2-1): DSGVTQTPKHLITATGQRVTLRCSPRSGDLSVYWYQQSLDQGLQFLIQYYNGEERAKGNILERFSAQQFPDLHSELNLSSLELGDSALYFCASSVVLGNEQFFGPGTRLTVL.

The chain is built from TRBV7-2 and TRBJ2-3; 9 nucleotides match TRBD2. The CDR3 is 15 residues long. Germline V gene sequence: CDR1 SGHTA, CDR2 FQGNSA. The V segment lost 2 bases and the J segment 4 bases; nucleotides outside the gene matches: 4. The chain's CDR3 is CASSLKREVADTQYF. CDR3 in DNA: TGTGCCAGCAGCTTAAAGCGGGAGGTTGCAGATACGCAGTATTTT.

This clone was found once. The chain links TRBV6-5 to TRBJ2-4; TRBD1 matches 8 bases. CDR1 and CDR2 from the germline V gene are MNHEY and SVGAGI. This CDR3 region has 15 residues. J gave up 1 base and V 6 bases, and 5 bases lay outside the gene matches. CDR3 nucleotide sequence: TGTGCCAGCAGAGACAGGGGTACGGCCAAAAACATTCAGTACTTC. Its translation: CASRDRGTAKNIQYF.

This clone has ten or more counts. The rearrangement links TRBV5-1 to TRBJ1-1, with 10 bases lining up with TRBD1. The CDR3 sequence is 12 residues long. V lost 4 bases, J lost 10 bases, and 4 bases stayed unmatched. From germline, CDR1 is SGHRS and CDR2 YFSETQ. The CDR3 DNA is TGCGCCAGCAGCCCCGGGACAGGGGTAGCTTTCTTT. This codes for CASSPGTGVAFF.

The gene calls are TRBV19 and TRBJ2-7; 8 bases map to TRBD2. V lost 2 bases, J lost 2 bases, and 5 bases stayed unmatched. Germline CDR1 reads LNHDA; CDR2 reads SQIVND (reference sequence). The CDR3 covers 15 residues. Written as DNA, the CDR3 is TGTGCCAGTAGTATACTTCCTAGCGGGCCCTACGAGCAGTACTTC. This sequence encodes CASSILPSGPYEQYF.

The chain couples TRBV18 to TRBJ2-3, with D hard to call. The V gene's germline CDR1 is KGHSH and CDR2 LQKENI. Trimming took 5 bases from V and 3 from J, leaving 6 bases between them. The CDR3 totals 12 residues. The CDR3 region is CASSEYTDTQYF. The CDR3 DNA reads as TGTGCCAGCTCAGAATATACAGATACGCAGTATTTT.